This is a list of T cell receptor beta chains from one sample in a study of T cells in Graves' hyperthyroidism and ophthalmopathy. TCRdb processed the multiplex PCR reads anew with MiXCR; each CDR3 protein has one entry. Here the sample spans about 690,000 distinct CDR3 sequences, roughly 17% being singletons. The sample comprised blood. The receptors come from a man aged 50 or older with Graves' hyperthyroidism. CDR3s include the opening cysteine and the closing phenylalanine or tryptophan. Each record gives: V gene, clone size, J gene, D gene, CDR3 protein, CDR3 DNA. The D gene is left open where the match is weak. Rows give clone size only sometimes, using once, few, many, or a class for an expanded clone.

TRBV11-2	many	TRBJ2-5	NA	CASSKTGSLQETQYF	TGTGCCAGCAGCAAAACAGGGAGTCTCCAAGAGACCCAGTACTTC
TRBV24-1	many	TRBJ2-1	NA	CATSDGMYFEQFF	TGTGCCACCAGTGATGGGATGTATTTTGAGCAGTTCTTC
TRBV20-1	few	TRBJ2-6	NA	CSARDQYGANVLTF	TGCAGTGCTAGAGATCAGTATGGGGCCAACGTCCTGACTTTC
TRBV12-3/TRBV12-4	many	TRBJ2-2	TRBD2	CASSFGGRGGTGELFF	TGTGCCAGCAGTTTCGGCGGGAGGGGGGGGACCGGGGAGCTGTTTTTT
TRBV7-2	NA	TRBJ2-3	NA	CVSSLEFTDTQYF	TGTGTCAGCAGCTTAGAATTCACAGATACGCAGTATTTT
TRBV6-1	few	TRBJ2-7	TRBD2	CASSPPEREGHEQYF	TGTGCCAGCAGCCCCCCCGAACGGGAGGGCCACGAGCAGTACTTC
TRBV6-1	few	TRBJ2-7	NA	CASSEGPPLSFGTYEQYF	TGTGCCAGCAGTGAAGGGCCCCCGCTGAGTTTCGGTACCTACGAGCAGTACTTC
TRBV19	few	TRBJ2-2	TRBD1	CASSIVATGVSGTGELFF	TGTGCCAGTAGTATAGTTGCGACAGGGGTATCGGGGACCGGGGAGCTGTTTTTT
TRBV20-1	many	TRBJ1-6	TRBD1	CSARAGQYNSPLHF	TGCAGTGCTAGAGCGGGACAGTATAATTCACCCCTCCACTTT
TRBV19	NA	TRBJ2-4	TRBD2	CASSALGLAGRNIQYF	TGTGCCAGTAGTGCCCTGGGACTAGCGGGAAGAAACATTCAGTACTTC
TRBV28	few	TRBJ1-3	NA	CASSLGLAGNTIYF	TGTGCCAGCAGTTTGGGGTTGGCAGGAAACACCATATATTTT
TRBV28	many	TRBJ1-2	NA	CASSSRGYYGYTF	TGTGCCAGCAGTTCCAGGGGATACTATGGCTACACCTTC
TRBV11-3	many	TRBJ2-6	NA	CASSPRFGANVLTF	TGTGCCAGCAGCCCCCGGTTTGGGGCCAACGTCCTGACTTTC
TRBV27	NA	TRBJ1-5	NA	CASSLSANSNQPQHF	TGTGCCAGCAGTTTGAGTGCCAATAGCAATCAGCCCCAGCATTTT
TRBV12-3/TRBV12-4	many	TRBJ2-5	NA	CASSPGWQETQYF	TGTGCCAGCAGTCCAGGGTGGCAAGAGACCCAGTACTTC
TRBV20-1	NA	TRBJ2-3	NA	CRGDWLDTQYF	TGCAGGGGGGACTGGCTAGATACGCAGTATTTT
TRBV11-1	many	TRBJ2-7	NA	CASSLPKYEQYF	TGTGCCAGCAGCCTGCCCAAATACGAGCAGTACTTC
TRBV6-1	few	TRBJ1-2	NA	CASSETTINGYTF	TGTGCCAGCAGTGAGACAACGATAAACGGCTACACCTTC
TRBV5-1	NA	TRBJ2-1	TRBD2	CASSPRTSPKYNEQFF	TGCGCCAGCAGCCCCCGGACTAGCCCCAAATACAATGAGCAGTTCTTC
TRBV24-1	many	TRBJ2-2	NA	CATSDSTGSANTGELFF	TGTGCCACCAGTGATTCTACCGGATCCGCGAACACCGGGGAGCTGTTTTTT
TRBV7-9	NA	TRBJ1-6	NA	CASSRVVNSLLHF	TGTGCCAGCAGTCGGGTTGTAAATTCACTCCTCCACTTT
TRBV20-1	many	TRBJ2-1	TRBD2	CSAREKREGLNNEQFF	TGCAGTGCTAGAGAGAAGCGGGAGGGCCTTAACAATGAGCAGTTCTTC
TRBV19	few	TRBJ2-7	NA	CASSANRAEQYF	TGTGCCAGTAGTGCGAACAGGGCCGAGCAGTACTTC
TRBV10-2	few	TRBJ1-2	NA	CASSESSSRLDGYTF	TGCGCCAGCAGTGAGTCGTCCAGCCGCTTGGATGGCTACACCTTC
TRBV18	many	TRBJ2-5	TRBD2	CASSNIAGRETQYF	TGTGCCAGCTCCAACATAGCGGGAAGGGAGACCCAGTACTTC
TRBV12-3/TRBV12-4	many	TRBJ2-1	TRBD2	CASTRHAGGGNEQFF	TGTGCCAGCACTCGCCATGCGGGAGGGGGTAATGAGCAGTTCTTC
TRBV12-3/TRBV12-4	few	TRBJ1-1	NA	CASSRVNQGAFF	TGTGCCAGCAGCCGAGTTAACCAGGGAGCTTTCTTT
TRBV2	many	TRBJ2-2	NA	CASRAMGPTGELFF	TGTGCCAGCAGAGCGATGGGCCCCACCGGGGAGCTGTTTTTT
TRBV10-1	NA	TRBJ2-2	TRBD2	CASSESRTSRTGELFF	TGCGCCAGCAGTGAGTCGAGGACTAGCCGCACCGGGGAGCTGTTTTTT
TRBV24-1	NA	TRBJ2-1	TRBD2	CATSDPSGRSNELQFF	TGTGCCACCAGTGATCCAAGCGGGAGAAGTAACGAGCTGCAGTTCTTC
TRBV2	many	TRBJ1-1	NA	CASNPQGVAEAFF	TGTGCCAGCAATCCACAGGGCGTCGCTGAAGCTTTCTTT
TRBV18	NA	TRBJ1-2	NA	CASSPGARMGYGYTF	TGTGCCAGCTCACCAGGAGCCCGAATGGGTTATGGCTACACCTTC
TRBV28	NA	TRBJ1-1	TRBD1	CAGSPRQGTEAFF	TGTGCCGGCAGTCCTCGACAGGGCACTGAAGCTTTCTTT
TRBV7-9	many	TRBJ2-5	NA	CASSLVGSGEQETQYF	TGTGCCAGCAGCTTAGTAGGTAGCGGAGAACAAGAGACCCAGTACTTC
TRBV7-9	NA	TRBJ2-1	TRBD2	CASSLTLSSGRVHNEQFF	TGTGCCAGCAGCCTAACCCTCTCTAGCGGGAGGGTTCACAATGAGCAGTTCTTC
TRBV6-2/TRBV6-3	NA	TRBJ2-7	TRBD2	CASSFLLAGASYEQYF	TGTGCCAGCAGTTTCCTACTAGCGGGTGCGTCCTACGAGCAGTACTTC
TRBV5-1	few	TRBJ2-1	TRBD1	CASSLDRGHGEQFF	TGCGCCAGCAGCTTGGACAGGGGGCACGGTGAGCAGTTCTTC
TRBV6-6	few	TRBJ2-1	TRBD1	CASSYNMYGQDNEQFF	TGTGCCAGCAGTTACAACATGTACGGACAGGACAATGAGCAGTTCTTC
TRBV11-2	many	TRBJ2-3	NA	CASSLVSGAYTDTQYF	TGTGCCAGCAGCTTAGTTTCGGGGGCCTACACAGATACGCAGTATTTT
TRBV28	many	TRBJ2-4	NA	CASSQRIGKNIQYF	TGTGCCAGCAGTCAACGTATAGGGAAGAACATTCAGTACTTC
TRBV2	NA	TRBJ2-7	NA	CASQPFAGYPYEQYF	TGTGCCAGCCAACCATTTGCAGGGTACCCCTACGAGCAGTACTTC
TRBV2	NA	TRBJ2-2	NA	CASILTPPTGELFF	TGTGCCAGCATCTTAACACCTCCCACCGGGGAGCTGTTTTTT
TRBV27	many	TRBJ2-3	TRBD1	CASSAIRDRELGTQYF	TGTGCCAGCAGTGCAATTCGGGACAGGGAGTTAGGTACGCAGTATTTT
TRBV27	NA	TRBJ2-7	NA	CASRRETGSYEQYF	TGTGCCAGCAGGCGCGAAACAGGTTCCTACGAGCAGTACTTC
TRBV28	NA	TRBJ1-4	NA	CASSFMGLATNEKLFF	TGTGCCAGCAGTTTCATGGGACTGGCAACTAATGAAAAACTGTTTTTT
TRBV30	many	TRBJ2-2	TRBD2	CAWNRLATGELFF	TGTGCCTGGAATAGACTAGCTACCGGGGAGCTGTTTTTT
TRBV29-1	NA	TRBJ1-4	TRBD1	CSVEDPRQGVAEKLFF	TGCAGCGTTGAAGATCCACGACAGGGGGTAGCCGAAAAACTGTTTTTT
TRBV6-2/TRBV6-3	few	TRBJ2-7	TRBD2	CASSYSTSGRWEQYF	TGTGCCAGCAGTTACTCTACTAGCGGGAGGTGGGAGCAGTACTTC
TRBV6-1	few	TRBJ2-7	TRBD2	CASSHSGNSYEQYF	TGTGCCAGCAGTCATAGCGGGAACTCCTACGAGCAGTACTTC
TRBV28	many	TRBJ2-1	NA	CASSGLKFVRSPANEQFF	TGTGCCAGCAGTGGCTTAAAATTCGTTAGGAGTCCCGCCAATGAGCAGTTCTTC
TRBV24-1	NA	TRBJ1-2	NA	CATSDSGTLYGYTF	TGTGCCACCAGTGATTCCGGGACACTCTATGGCTACACCTTC
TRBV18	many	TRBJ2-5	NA	CASSPPRGQVETQYF	TGTGCCAGCTCACCACCCCGGGGGCAAGTGGAGACCCAGTACTTC
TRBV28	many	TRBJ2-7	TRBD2	CASSPTSGSNEQYF	TGTGCCAGCAGTCCCACGAGCGGGAGTAACGAGCAGTACTTC
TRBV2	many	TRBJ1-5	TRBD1	CASSELGTGHQPQHF	TGTGCCAGCAGTGAATTAGGGACAGGGCATCAGCCCCAGCATTTT
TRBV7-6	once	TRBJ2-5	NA	CASSSPGHQQETQYF	TGTGCCAGCAGCTCCCCGGGACATCAACAAGAGACCCAGTACTTC
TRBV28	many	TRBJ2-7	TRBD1	CASRWDRGRYEQYF	TGTGCCAGCAGGTGGGACAGGGGGCGTTACGAGCAGTACTTC
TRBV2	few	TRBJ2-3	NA	CASSEALAPGHTQYF	TGTGCCAGCAGTGAAGCGCTGGCGCCTGGCCATACGCAGTATTTT
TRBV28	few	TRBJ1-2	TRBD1	CASSPPQGSGGNYGYTF	TGTGCCAGCAGTCCCCCTCAAGGTTCAGGGGGAAACTATGGCTACACCTTC
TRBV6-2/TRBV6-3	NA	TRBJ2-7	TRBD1	CASSWTGQGGYEQYF	TGTGCCAGCAGCTGGACCGGACAGGGGGGATACGAGCAGTACTTC